The sequence of this T cell receptor (beta chain) was determined in a study of blood T cell repertoires in COVID-19. The wider study: There were acute and convalescent COVID-19 samples, and they came from the United States, Italy and Spain. From T cells, B-cell-depleted T cells, or PBMCs came the material, which was cDNA or gDNA.

Method: immunoSEQ multiplex PCR; TCRdb's copy keeps in-frame clones and lacks some. The data show approximately 230,000 clones, roughly 84% seen once. Germline values: CDR1 SGHVS, CDR2 FNYEAQ. The CDR3 is 15 amino acids. V was pared by 5 bases and J by 2 bases, with 16 bases between. This clone is a singleton in its sample. The rearrangement uses TRBV7-6 and TRBJ2-7, with unresolved D. What was sequenced was peripheral blood. The receptor was isolated from a woman in her forties with active or convalescent COVID-19. CDR3 protein: CASSLTPDGAYEQYV. Here the CDR3 DNA reads TGTGCCAGCAGCCTAACCCCTGACGGAGCCTACGAGCAGTACGTC.